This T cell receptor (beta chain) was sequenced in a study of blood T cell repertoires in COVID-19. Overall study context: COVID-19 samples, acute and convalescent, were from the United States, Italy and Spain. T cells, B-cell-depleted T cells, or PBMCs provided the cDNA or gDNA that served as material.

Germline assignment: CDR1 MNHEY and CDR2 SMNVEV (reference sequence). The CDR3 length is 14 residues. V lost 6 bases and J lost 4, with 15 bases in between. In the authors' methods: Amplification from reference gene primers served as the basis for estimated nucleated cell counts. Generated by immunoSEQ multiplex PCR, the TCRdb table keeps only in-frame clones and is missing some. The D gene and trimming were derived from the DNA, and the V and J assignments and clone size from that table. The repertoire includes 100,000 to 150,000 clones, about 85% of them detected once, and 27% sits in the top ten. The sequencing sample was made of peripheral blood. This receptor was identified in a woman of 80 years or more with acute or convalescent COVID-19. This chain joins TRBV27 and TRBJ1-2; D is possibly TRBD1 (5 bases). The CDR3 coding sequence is TGTGCCAGCAGGGAAGGACGGGGGGGCTATGGCTACACCTTC. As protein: CASREGRGGYGYTF.